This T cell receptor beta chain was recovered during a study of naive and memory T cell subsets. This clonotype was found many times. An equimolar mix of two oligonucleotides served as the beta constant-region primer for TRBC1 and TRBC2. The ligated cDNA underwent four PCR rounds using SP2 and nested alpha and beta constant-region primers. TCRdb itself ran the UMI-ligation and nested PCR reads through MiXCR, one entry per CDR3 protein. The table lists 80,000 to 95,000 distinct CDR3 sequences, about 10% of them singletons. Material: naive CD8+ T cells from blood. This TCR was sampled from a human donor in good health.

The CDR3 loop is CASSGARGWEQFF. The CDR3 DNA sequence: TGTGCCAGCAGCGGAGCCCGGGGATGGGAGCAGTTCTTC. The chain uses TRBV9 and TRBJ2-1; weak D call: TRBD2 (5 bases). The length of the CDR3 is 13 residues. CDR1 is SGDLS, CDR2 YYNGEE, per germline. V lost 3 bases and J lost 10, with 14 bases in between.